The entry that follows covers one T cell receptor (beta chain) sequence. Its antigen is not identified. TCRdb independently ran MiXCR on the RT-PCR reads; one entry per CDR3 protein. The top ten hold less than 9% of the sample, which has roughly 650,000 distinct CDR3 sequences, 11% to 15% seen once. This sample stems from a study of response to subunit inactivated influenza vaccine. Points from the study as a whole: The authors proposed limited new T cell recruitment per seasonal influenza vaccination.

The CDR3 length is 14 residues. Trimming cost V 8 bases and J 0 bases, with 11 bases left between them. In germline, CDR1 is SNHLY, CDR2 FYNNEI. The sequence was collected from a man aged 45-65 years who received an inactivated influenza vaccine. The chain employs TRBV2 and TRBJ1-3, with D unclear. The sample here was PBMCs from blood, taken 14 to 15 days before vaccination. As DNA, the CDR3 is TGTGCCAGCCGAGTGGATATCTCTGGAAACACCATATATTTT. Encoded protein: CASRVDISGNTIYF.